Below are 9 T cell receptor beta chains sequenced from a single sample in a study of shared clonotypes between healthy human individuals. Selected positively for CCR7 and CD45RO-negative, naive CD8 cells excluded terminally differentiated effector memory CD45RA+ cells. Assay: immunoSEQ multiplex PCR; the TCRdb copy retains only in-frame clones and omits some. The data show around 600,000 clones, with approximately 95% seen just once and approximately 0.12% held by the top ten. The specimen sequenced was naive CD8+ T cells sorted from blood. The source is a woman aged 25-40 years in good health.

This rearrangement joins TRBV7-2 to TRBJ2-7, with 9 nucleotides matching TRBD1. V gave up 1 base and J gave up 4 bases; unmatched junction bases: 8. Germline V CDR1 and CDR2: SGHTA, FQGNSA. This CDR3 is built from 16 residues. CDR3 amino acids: CASSLDAGTGLYEQYF. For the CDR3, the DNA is TGTGCCAGCAGCTTAGACGCAGGGACAGGGCTGTACGAGCAGTACTTC.

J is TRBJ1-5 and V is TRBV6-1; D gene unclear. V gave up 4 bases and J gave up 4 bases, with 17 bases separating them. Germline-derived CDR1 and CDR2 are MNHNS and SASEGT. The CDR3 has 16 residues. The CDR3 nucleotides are TGTGCCAGCAGTGGCCGTAGTCTCCCGTTTAATCAGCCCCAGCATTTT. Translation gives CASSGRSLPFNQPQHF.

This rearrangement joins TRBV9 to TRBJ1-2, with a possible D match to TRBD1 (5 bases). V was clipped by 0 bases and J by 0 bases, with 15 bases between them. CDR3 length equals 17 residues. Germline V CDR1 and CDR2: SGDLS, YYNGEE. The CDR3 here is CASSVDRSGGPNYGYTF. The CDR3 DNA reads TGTGCCAGCAGCGTAGATCGATCCGGGGGTCCTAACTATGGCTACACCTTC.

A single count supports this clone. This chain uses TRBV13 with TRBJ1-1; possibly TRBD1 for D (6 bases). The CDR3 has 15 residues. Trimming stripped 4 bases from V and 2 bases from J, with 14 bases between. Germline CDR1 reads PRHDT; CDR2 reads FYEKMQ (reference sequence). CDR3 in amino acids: CASSSEYRENTEAFF. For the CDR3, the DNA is TGTGCCAGCAGCTCGGAATACAGGGAAAACACTGAAGCTTTCTTT. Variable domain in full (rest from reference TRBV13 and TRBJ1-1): AAGVIQSPRHLIKEKRETATLKCYPIPRHDTVYWYQQGPGQDPQFLISFYEKMQSDKGSIPDRFSAQQFSDYHSELNMSSLELGDSALYFCASSSEYRENTEAFFGQGTRLTVV.

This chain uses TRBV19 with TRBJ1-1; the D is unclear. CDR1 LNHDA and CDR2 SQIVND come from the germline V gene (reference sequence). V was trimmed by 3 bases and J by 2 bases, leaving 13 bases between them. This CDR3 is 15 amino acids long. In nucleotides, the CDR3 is TGTGCCAGTAGTATTTTGGCAAAAGGAAACACTGAAGCTTTCTTT. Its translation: CASSILAKGNTEAFF. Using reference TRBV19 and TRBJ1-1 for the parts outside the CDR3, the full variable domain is DGGITQSPKYLFRKEGQNVTLSCEQNLNHDAMYWYRQDPGQGLRLIYYSQIVNDFQKGDIAEGYSVSREKKESFPLTVTSAQKNPTAFYLCASSILAKGNTEAFFGQGTRLTVV.

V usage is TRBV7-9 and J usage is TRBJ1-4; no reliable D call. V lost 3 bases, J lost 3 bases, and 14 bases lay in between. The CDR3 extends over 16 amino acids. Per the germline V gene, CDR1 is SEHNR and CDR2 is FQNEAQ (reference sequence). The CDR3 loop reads CASSFGQTKPNEKLFF. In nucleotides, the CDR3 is TGTGCCAGCAGCTTTGGGCAGACAAAGCCTAATGAAAAACTGTTTTTT.

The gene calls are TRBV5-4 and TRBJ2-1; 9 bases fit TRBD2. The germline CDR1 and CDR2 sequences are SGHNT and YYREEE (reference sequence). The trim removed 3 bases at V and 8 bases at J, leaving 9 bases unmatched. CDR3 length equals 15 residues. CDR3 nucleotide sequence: TGTGCCAGCAGCTCCGGGACTAGCCCCCGGTATGAGCAGTTCTTC. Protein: CASSSGTSPRYEQFF.

CDR3 nucleotide sequence: TGTGCCACCGGCGCCGGGACAGGGGGGGGCAATGAGCAGTTCTTC. It codes for CATGAGTGGGNEQFF. The J gene is TRBJ2-1, the V gene TRBV11-1, with TRBD1 matching 11 bases. The J segment lost 6 bases and the V segment lost 10 bases, leaving 11 bases of the junction unmatched. CDR1 and CDR2 (germline): SGHAT, FQDESV (reference sequence). The CDR3 loop spans 15 amino acids.

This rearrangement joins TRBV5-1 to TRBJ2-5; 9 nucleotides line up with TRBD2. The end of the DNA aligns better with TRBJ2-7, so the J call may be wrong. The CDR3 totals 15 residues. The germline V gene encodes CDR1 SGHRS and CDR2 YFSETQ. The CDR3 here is CASSLVEREDYEQYF. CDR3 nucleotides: TGCGCCAGCAGCTTGGTAGAGCGGGAGGACTACGAGCAGTACTTC.